The table lists the clone carrying this T cell receptor beta chain with a few counts. This entry belongs to a study of T cells after yellow fever vaccination. One entry per CDR3 protein results from TCRdb running MiXCR on the 5' RACE reads. Of about 630,000 distinct CDR3 sequences listed, over 9% are singletons. Trimming removed 3 bases at V and 1 base at J, with 9 bases between. The CDR3 runs to 14 residues. The sequencing here drew on PBMCs, taken on the day of the yellow fever booster vaccination. This receptor was obtained from a man aged 30-40 years who received the YFV17D yellow fever vaccine. The rearrangement uses TRBV12-3 or TRBV12-4 and TRBJ1-1, with TRBD1 as a possible D gene (5 bases). As DNA, the CDR3 is TGTGCCAGCAGTTTCACCCAGGGGAACACTGAAGCTTTCTTT. Translation: CASSFTQGNTEAFF.